This section outlines one T cell receptor (beta chain) sequence together with its context. The entry originates in a study of regulatory T cells in long-lasting Graves disease. Building the TCR beta libraries relied on iRepertoire HTBI primers, and CDR3 regions underwent Arm-PCR. From the multiplex PCR reads, TCRdb called clonotypes with MiXCR, one entry per CDR3 protein. Among some 400,000 distinct CDR3 sequences listed, more than 12% were seen once. The length of the CDR3 is 15 residues. J was trimmed by 8 bases and V by 4 bases; bases with no gene match: 7. The germline V gene has CDR1 MGHRA and CDR2 YSYEKL. Time point reported: newly diagnosed GD, antithyroid drugs for less than 3 months. With RNA extracted from PBMCs as input, the TCR library was made. This sample also appeared in a second study, on T cells in Graves' hyperthyroidism and ophthalmopathy.

The clonotype was recovered from a woman between 25 and 40 years old with Graves disease. The sequenced sample was peripheral blood mononuclear cells (PBMCs), obtained at new diagnosis, from a patient treated with antithyroid drugs. The chain joins TRBV4-1 to TRBJ2-1; 11 bases map to TRBD2. This CDR3 reads CASSPLAGVVDEQFF. The DNA for the CDR3 is TGCGCCAGCAGCCCACTAGCGGGAGTCGTAGATGAGCAGTTCTTC.